These 13 T cell receptor beta chains came from one sample sequenced in a study of regulatory T cells in long-lasting Graves disease. Time point here: persistent/refractory GD, antithyroid drugs over 5 years with positive TRAb. The TCR library was made from RNA extracted from PBMCs. Libraries of TCR beta came from iRepertoire HTBI primers plus Arm-PCR of CDR3 regions. TCRdb independently ran MiXCR on the multiplex PCR reads; one entry per CDR3 protein. The sample holds 300,000 to 500,000 distinct CDR3 sequences, around 21% seen once. The material was peripheral blood mononuclear cells (PBMCs), obtained when the disease was refractory, from a patient treated with antithyroid drugs. The receptors stem from a female donor with Graves disease.

The genes are TRBV24-1 and TRBJ2-5, with 14 bases that match TRBD2. V gave up 2 bases and J gave up 5 bases; unmatched junction bases: 3. The V gene's germline CDR1 is KGHDR and CDR2 SFDVKD. CDR3 length: 16 amino acids. The CDR3 is CATSDSRLAGGETQYF. CDR3 coding DNA: TGTGCCACCAGTGATTCCCGACTAGCGGGAGGGGAGACCCAGTACTTC.

This clonotype was observed a few times. The chain carries TRBV20-1 and TRBJ1-4; 10 positions agree with TRBD1. The CDR3 length is 11 residues. The V gene's germline CDR1 is DFQATT and CDR2 SNEGSKA (reference sequence). The CDR3 loop reads CSAWTGGKLFF. Written as DNA, the CDR3 is TGCAGCGCTTGGACAGGGGGTAAACTGTTTTTT.

The chain joins TRBV29-1 to TRBJ2-7, with TRBD2 matching over 7 bases. V dropped 5 bases and J dropped 4; count of bases not matched to a gene: 8. Germline V CDR1 and CDR2: SQVTM, ANQGSEA. The CDR3 covers 13 residues. CDR3 sequence (DNA): TGCAGCGTTTTAAAAGCGGGAAGGTACGAGCAGTACTTC. Its protein product is CSVLKAGRYEQYF.

This clonotype turned up a few times. This chain links TRBV5-1 with TRBJ2-7; 7 bases agree with TRBD1. This CDR3 spans 14 amino acids. Trimming removed 0 bases from V and 2 bases from J; junction bases left unmatched: 2. In germline, CDR1 is SGHRS, CDR2 YFSETQ. The CDR3 DNA reads as TGCGCCAGCAGCTTGGTAGGGACAGCCTACGAGCAGTACTTC. It yields the protein CASSLVGTAYEQYF.

This clonotype was found many times. The chain employs TRBV28 and TRBJ2-7; 9 bases are shared with TRBD1. Looked up from germline, CDR1 is MDHEN and CDR2 is SYDVKM. J gave up 3 bases and V 5 bases, and 5 bases lay outside the gene matches. The CDR3 extends over 14 amino acids. Here the CDR3 DNA reads TGTGCCAGCAGTGGGACAGGGCAGGGCTACGAGCAGTACTTC. Amino acids: CASSGTGQGYEQYF. Using reference TRBV28 and TRBJ2-7 for the parts outside the CDR3, the full variable domain is DVKVTQSSRYLVKRTGEKVFLECVQDMDHENMFWYRQDPGLGLRLIYFSYDVKMKEKGDIPEGYSVSREKKERFSLILESASTNQTSMYLCASSGTGQGYEQYFGPGTRLTVT.

The chain joins TRBV19 to TRBJ2-2; 7 positions match TRBD1. The CDR3 consists of 17 residues. Germline assignment: CDR1 LNHDA and CDR2 SQIVND (reference sequence). The trim removed 4 bases at V and 5 bases at J, leaving 13 bases unmatched. The CDR3 loop reads CASSKGQLLSSTGELFF. CDR3 DNA sequence: TGTGCCAGTAGTAAGGGACAGTTGCTTTCTTCGACCGGGGAGCTGTTTTTT. Full variable domain (missing parts from reference TRBV19 and TRBJ2-2): DGGITQSPKYLFRKEGQNVTLSCEQNLNHDAMYWYRQDPGQGLRLIYYSQIVNDFQKGDIAEGYSVSREKKESFPLTVTSAQKNPTAFYLCASSKGQLLSSTGELFFGEGSRLTVL.

In regard to this clonotype: This could be a read error, since a much larger clone is one nucleotide away. The CDR3 is CATSDDRLNYDYTF. CDR3 nucleotide sequence: TGTGCCACCAGTGATGACAGGCTGAACTATGACTACACCTTC. The V and J genes are TRBV24-1 and TRBJ1-2; D is possibly TRBD1 (6 bases). Germline CDR1 is KGHDR and CDR2 is SFDVKD. This CDR3 has 14 amino acids.

This clonotype was seen a handful of times. DNA for the CDR3: TGTGCCAGCAAGTCACGGACAGACCATCAGCCCCAGCATTTT. It encodes CASKSRTDHQPQHF. This rearrangement joins TRBV27 to TRBJ1-5; weak D call: TRBD1 (6 bases). V was shortened by 7 bases and J by 5 bases, with 15 bases between the two germline ends. This CDR3 comprises 14 residues. Germline lookup yields CDR1 MNHEY and CDR2 SMNVEV (reference sequence).

This clonotype occurred many times. The V gene is TRBV15, the J gene TRBJ2-5; D not resolved. CDR1 and CDR2 from the germline V gene are LNHNV and YYDKDF (reference sequence). The CDR3 is 13 amino acids. The V gene lost 3 bases and the J gene lost 0 bases, with 5 bases spanning the gap. CDR3 bases: TGTGCCACCAGCAGTAGGAACCAAGAGACCCAGTACTTC. It specifies CATSSRNQETQYF.

This clonotype has a handful of counts. The rearrangement links TRBV6-1 to TRBJ1-1; D ambiguous. The CDR3 loop spans 14 amino acids. Trimming removed 5 bases at V and 5 bases at J, with 15 bases between. Germline CDR1 and CDR2: MNHNS and SASEGT. The CDR3 coding sequence is TGTGCCAGCAGTCGACTTTCATTAGGAACTGAAGCTTTCTTT. Amino acids: CASSRLSLGTEAFF.

Note on this clonotype: A far larger clone lies a single base away; this is likely a read error. V usage is TRBV15 and J usage is TRBJ2-1; TRBD2 is a possible D gene (5 bases). The J call may be in error: the DNA end matches TRBJ2-5 better. Germline V CDR1 and CDR2: LNHNV, YYDKDF (reference sequence). CDR3 length equals 15 residues. The CDR3 DNA is TGTGCCGCCAGCAGAGATCGGGGTTTACAAGAGACCCAGTACTTC. Its translation: CAASRDRGLQETQYF.

There are many counts of this clonotype. The rearrangement joins TRBV12-3 or TRBV12-4 to TRBJ2-7; no definite D call. V was trimmed by 0 bases and J by 2 bases, leaving 5 bases between them. This CDR3 region has 13 residues. CDR3 region: CASSLAHTYEQYF. For the CDR3, the DNA is TGTGCCAGCAGTTTAGCCCACACCTACGAGCAGTACTTC.

This clonotype has more than one count but fewer than ten. The V call is TRBV19, the J call TRBJ1-1, with D unresolved. The V gene lost 3 bases and the J gene lost 0 bases, with 23 bases spanning the gap. Per germline, CDR1 LNHDA and CDR2 SQIVND (reference sequence). This CDR3 has 19 amino acids. The DNA for the CDR3 is TGTGCCAGTAGTATTTCCCCCCGAGGGAGGCACGTCATGAACACTGAAGCTTTCTTT. Residues: CASSISPRGRHVMNTEAFF.